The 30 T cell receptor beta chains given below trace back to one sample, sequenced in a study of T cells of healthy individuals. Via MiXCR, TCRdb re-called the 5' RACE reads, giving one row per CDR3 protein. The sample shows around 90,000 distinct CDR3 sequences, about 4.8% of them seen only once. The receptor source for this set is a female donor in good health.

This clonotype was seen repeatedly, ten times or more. The DNA of the CDR3 is TGTGCCAGCAGCTTAAGAACGGGGGGGGGGCCTGGGGCCAACGTCCTGACTTTC. Residues: CASSLRTGGGPGANVLTF. This chain joins TRBV11-2 and TRBJ2-6; TRBD2 matches at 8 bases. After removal of 2 bases from V and 2 bases from J, the junction contained 8 bases not matched to a gene. CDR1 and CDR2 (germline): SGHAT, FQNNGV. The CDR3 covers 18 residues.

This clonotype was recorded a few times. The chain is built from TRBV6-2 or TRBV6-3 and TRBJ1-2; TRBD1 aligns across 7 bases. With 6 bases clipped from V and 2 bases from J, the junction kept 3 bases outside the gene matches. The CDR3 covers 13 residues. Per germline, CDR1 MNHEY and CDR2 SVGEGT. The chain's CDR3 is CASSPTGNYGYTF. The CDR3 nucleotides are TGTGCCAGCAGCCCGACAGGGAACTATGGCTACACCTTC.

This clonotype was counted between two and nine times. This chain's CDR3 is CSAERGNTEAFF. The CDR3 nucleotides are TGCAGCGCCGAGCGAGGGAACACTGAAGCTTTCTTT. J is TRBJ1-1 and V is TRBV29-1, with D hard to call. In germline, CDR1 is SQVTM, CDR2 ANQGSEA. The CDR3 has 12 residues. The germline V and J ends were trimmed by 7 bases and 1 base, with 10 bases remaining between them.

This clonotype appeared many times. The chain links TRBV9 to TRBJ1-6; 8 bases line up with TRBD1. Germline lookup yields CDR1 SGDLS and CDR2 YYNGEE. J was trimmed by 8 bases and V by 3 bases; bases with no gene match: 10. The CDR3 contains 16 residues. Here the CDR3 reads CASSDRQGRIDSPLHF. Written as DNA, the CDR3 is TGTGCCAGCAGCGATCGACAGGGGCGTATCGATTCACCCCTCCACTTT.

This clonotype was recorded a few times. The CDR3 loop reads CASSYIVGIIMEGLSSYEQYF. CDR3 DNA sequence: TGTGCCAGCAGTTACATCGTCGGGATAATTATGGAGGGGTTAAGCTCCTACGAGCAGTACTTC. The genes are TRBV6-5 and TRBJ2-7; weak D call: TRBD2 (6 bases). Trimming took off 2 bases at V and 0 bases at J, with 29 bases between the two ends. The CDR3 sequence is 21 residues long. CDR1 is MNHEY and CDR2 is SVGAGI in the germline V gene.

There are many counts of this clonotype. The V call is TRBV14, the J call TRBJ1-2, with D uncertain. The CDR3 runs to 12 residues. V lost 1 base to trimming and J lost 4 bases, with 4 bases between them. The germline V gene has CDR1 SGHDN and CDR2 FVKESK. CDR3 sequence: CASSQALYGYTF. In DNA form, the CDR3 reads TGTGCCAGCAGCCAAGCCCTCTATGGCTACACCTTC.

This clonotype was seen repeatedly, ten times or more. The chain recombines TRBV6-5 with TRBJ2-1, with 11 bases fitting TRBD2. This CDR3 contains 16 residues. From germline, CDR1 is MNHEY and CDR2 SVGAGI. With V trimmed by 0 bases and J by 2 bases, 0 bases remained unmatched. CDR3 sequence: CASSYSTSGAYNEQFF. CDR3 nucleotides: TGTGCCAGCAGTTACTCGACTAGCGGGGCCTACAATGAGCAGTTCTTC.

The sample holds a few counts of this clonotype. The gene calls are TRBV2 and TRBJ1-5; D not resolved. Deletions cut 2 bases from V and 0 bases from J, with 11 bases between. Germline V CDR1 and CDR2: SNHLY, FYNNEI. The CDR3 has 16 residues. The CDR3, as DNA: TGTGCCAGCAGTGAATATCGGGGATTTAGCAATCAGCCCCAGCATTTT. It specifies CASSEYRGFSNQPQHF. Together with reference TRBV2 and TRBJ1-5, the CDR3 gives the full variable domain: EPEVTQTPSHQVTQMGQEVILRCVPISNHLYFYWYRQILGQKVEFLVSFYNNEISEKSEIFDDQFSVERPDGSNFTLKIRSTKLEDSAMYFCASSEYRGFSNQPQHFGDGTRLSIL.

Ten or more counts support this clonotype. For the CDR3, the DNA is TGCGCCAGCAGCCCGGACAGCCTCTACACTGAAGCTTTCTTT. Its protein is CASSPDSLYTEAFF. The genes are TRBV5-1 and TRBJ1-1; perhaps TRBD1 as D (6 bases). The CDR3 consists of 14 residues. Germline V CDR1 and CDR2: SGHRS, YFSETQ. Trimming shortened V by 4 bases and J by 3 bases, and 13 bases separated the two germline ends.

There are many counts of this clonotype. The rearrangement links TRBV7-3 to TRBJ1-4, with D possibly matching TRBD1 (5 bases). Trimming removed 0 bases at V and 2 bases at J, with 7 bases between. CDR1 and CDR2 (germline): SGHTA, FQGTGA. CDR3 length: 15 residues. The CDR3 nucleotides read TGTGCCAGCAGCTTAACGGGGGGGACTAATGAAAAACTGTTTTTT. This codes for CASSLTGGTNEKLFF.

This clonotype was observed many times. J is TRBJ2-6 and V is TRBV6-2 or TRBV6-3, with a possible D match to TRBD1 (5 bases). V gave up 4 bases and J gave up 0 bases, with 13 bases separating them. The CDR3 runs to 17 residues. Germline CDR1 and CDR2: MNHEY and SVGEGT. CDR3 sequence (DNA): TGTGCCAGCAGTTCCCCAGGGATCCTCTCTGGGGCCAACGTCCTGACTTTC. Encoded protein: CASSSPGILSGANVLTF.

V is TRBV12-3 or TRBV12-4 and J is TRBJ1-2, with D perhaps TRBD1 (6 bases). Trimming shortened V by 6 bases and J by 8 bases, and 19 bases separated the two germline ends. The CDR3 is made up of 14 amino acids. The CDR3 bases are TGTGCCAGCAGCCGCCTACAGGGAACGGGGGGCTACACCTTC. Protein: CASSRLQGTGGYTF.

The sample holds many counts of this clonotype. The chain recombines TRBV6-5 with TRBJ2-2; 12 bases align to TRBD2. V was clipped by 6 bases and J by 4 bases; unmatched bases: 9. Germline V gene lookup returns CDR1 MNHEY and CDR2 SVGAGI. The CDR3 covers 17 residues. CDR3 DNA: TGTGCCAGCAGCCTTAGACTAGCGGGAGTGGGCACCGGGGAGCTGTTTTTT. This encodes CASSLRLAGVGTGELFF.

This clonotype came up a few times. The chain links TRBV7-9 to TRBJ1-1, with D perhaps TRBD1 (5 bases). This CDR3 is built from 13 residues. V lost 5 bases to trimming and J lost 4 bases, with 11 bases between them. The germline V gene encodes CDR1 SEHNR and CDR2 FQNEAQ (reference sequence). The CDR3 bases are TGTGCCAGCAGCACCGGGGGTAGCACTGAAGCTTTCTTT. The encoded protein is CASSTGGSTEAFF.

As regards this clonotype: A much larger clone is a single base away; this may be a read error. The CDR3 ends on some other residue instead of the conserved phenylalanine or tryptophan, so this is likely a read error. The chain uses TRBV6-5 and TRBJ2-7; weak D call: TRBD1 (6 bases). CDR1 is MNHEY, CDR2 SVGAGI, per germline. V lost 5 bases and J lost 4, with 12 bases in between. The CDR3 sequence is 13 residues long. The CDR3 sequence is CASSRTVLYEQYS. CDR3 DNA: TGTGCCAGCAGTAGGACAGTCCTTTACGAGCAGTACTCC.

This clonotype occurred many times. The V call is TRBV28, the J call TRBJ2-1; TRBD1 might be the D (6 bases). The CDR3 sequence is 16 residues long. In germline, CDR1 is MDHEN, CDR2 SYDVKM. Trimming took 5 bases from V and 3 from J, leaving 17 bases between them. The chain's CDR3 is CASSTRQVKGYNEQFF. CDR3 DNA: TGTGCCAGCAGTACTCGACAGGTAAAGGGCTACAATGAGCAGTTCTTC.

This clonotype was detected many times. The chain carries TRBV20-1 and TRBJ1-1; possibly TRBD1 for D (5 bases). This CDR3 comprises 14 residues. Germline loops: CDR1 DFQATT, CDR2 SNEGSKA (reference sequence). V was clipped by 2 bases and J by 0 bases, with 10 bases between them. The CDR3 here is CSARWGIMNTEAFF. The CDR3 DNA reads TGCAGTGCTAGATGGGGGATTATGAACACTGAAGCTTTCTTT.

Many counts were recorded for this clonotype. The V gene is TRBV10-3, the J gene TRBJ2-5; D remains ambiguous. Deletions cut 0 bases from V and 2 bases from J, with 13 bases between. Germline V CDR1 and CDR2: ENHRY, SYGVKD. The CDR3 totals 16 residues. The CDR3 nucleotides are TGTGCCATCAGTGAGTCGACGGGCAGACGACAAGAGACCCAGTACTTC. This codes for CAISESTGRRQETQYF.

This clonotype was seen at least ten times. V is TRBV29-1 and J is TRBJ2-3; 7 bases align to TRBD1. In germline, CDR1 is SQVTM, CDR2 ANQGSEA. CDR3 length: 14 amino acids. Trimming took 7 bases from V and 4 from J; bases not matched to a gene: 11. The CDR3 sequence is CSAVAGGLADTQYF. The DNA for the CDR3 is TGCAGCGCCGTTGCAGGGGGTTTGGCAGATACGCAGTATTTT.

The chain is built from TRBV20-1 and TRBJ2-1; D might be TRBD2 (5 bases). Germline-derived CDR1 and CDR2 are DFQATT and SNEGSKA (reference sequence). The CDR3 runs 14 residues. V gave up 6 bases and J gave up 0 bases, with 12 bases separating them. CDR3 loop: CSANVASSYNEQFF. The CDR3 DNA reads TGCAGTGCCAATGTAGCGAGCTCCTACAATGAGCAGTTCTTC.

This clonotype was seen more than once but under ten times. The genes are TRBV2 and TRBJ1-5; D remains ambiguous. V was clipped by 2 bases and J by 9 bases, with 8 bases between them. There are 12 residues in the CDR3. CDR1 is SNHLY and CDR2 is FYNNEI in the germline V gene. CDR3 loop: CASSENLGPQHF. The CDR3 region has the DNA TGTGCCAGCAGTGAAAACCTCGGGCCCCAGCATTTT.

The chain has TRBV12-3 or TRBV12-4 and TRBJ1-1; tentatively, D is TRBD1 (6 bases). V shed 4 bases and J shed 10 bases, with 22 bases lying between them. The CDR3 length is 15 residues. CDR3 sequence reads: CASSSLSMGAGVAFF. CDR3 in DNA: TGTGCCAGCAGTTCTCTCTCGATGGGGGCGGGGGTAGCTTTCTTT.

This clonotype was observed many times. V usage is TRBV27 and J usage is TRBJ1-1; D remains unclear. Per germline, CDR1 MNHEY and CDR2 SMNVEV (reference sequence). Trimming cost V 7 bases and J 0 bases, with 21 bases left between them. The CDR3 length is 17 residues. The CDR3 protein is CASTLDEGWIMNTEAFF. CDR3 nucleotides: TGTGCCAGCACCCTAGACGAGGGTTGGATCATGAACACTGAAGCTTTCTTT.

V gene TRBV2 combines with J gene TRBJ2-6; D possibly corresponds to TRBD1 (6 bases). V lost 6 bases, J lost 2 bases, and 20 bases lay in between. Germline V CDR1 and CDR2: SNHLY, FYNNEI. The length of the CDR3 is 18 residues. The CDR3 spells CASRTWAGENPGANVLTF. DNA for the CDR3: TGTGCCAGCAGAACTTGGGCAGGGGAAAACCCTGGGGCCAACGTCCTGACTTTC.

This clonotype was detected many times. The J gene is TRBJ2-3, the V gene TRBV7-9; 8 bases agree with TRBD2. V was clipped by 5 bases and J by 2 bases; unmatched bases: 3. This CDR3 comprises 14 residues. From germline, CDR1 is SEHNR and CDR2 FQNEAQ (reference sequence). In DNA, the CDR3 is TGTGCCAGCAGCCCTAGCGGGCTCACAGATACGCAGTATTTT. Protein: CASSPSGLTDTQYF.

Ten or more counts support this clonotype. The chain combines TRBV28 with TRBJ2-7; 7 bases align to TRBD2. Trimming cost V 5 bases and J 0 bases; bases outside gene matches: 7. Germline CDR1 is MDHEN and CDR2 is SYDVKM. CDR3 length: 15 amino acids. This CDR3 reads CASSPTSVPSYEQYF. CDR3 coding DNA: TGTGCCAGCAGTCCCACTAGCGTCCCCTCCTACGAGCAGTACTTC.

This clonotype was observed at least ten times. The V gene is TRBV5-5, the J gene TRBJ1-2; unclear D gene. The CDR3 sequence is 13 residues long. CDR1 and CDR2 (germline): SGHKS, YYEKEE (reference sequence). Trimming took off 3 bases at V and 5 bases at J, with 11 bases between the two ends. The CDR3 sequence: CASSSMGGYGYTF. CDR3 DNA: TGTGCCAGCAGCTCCATGGGAGGGTATGGCTACACCTTC.

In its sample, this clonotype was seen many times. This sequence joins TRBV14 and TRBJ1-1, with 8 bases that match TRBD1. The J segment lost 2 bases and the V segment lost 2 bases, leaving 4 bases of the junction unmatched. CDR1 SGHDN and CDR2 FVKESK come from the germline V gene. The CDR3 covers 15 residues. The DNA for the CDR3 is TGTGCCAGCAGCCAACGACAGGGGACTAACACTGAAGCTTTCTTT. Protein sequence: CASSQRQGTNTEAFF.

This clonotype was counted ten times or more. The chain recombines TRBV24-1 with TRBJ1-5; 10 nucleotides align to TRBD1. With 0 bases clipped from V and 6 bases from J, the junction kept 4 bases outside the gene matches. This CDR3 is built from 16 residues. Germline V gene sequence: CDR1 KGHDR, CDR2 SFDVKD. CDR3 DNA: TGTGCCACCAGTGATTTGCAGGGGGACAGGGGTCAGCCCCAGCATTTT. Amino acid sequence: CATSDLQGDRGQPQHF.

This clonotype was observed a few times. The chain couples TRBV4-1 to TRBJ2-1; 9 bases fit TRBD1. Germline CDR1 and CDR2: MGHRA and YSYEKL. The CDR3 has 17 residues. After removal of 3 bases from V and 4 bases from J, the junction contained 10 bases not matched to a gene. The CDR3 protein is CASSQGRGTGRYNEQFF. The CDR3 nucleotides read TGCGCCAGCAGCCAGGGAAGGGGGACAGGGCGTTACAATGAGCAGTTCTTC.